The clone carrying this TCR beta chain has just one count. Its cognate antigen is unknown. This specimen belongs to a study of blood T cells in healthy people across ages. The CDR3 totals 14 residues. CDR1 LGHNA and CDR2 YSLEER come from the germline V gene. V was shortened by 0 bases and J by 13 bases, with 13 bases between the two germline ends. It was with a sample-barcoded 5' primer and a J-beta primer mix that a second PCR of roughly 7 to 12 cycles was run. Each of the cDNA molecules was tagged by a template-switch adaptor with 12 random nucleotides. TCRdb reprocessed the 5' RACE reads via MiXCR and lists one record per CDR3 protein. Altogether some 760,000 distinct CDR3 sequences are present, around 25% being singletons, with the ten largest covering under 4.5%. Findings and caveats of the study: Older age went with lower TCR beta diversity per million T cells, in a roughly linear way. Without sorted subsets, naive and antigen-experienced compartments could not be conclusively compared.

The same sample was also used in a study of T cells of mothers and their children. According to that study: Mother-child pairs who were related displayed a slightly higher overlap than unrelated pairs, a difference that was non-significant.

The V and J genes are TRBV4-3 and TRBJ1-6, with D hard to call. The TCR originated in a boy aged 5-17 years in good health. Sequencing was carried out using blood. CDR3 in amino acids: CASSQDFLLLPLHF. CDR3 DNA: TGCGCCAGCAGCCAAGATTTTCTATTATTGCCCCTCCACTTT.